The present T cell receptor (beta chain) was sequenced within a study of blood T cell repertoires in COVID-19. For the study at large: Spain, Italy and the United States supplied samples that represented acute and convalescent COVID-19. T cells, B-cell-depleted T cells, or PBMCs provided the cDNA or gDNA that served as material.

In the authors' methods: Estimates of nucleated cell counts were drawn from the amplification of reference gene primers. Profiled with immunoSEQ multiplex PCR; TCRdb holds only in-frame clones, not every one. D and trimming come from the DNA, and the V and J calls and clone size come from that table. Among a few hundred thousand clones listed, 85% to 90% were seen once. This clone was observed once. The CDR3 consists of 14 residues. V lost 4 bases, J lost 6 bases, and 14 bases lay in between. CDR1 and CDR2 from the germline V gene are SGDLS and YYNGEE. The receptor's source is a man between 25 and 39 years old with acute or convalescent COVID-19. The sequenced sample consisted of peripheral blood. V is TRBV9 and J is TRBJ2-1; D uncertain. CDR3 in DNA: TGTGCCAGCAGCCCCCGAAGCGTCTCCAATGAGCAGTTCTTC. Its translation: CASSPRSVSNEQFF.